What follows describes a single T cell receptor (beta chain). In the authors' workflow: It was from reference gene primer amplification that nucleated cell counts were estimated. Sequencing was performed with immunoSEQ multiplex PCR; in TCRdb, only in-frame clones are kept and a portion is missing. Clone size and V and J calls were adopted from that table, with D and trimming inferred from the DNA. The sample lists about 190,000 clones; around 80% were seen once. The data are from a study of blood T cell repertoires in COVID-19. What was sequenced was peripheral blood. This clonotype was obtained from a man in his fifties or sixties with active or convalescent COVID-19.

CDR3 sequence: CASLPTGMNTEAFF. CDR3 nucleotide sequence: TGTGCCAGCTTACCGACAGGGATGAACACTGAAGCTTTCTTT. The chain couples TRBV18 to TRBJ1-1; 7 bases line up with TRBD1. Trimming removed 7 bases from V and 0 bases from J; junction bases left unmatched: 5. CDR3 length equals 14 residues. The germline CDR1 and CDR2 sequences are KGHSH and LQKENI.